Listed here are 26 T cell receptor beta chains from one sample, sequenced in a study of T cell repertoires in cytomegalovirus infection (dated by TCRdb to about 2019). Sequencing was performed on an Illumina HiSeq 1500. In-frame beta chains were kept once TCRdb had trimmed the public reads at Q25 with fastp and called clones with MiXCR. Records with the same CDR3 protein are collapsed into one entry carrying the most frequent genes and DNA. The sample yields about 530,000 distinct CDR3 sequences; approximately 25% were counted once. The ten most abundant clones make up roughly 13% of the sample. Sequencing was performed on PBMCs. The source of these receptors is a human donor in good health (CMV status not recorded). Some clones in this sample may be carry-over from other donors' samples.

In DNA, the CDR3 is TGTGCCAGCGGATCAGTAGCGGGAGGTGTAGATACGCAGTATTTT. It codes for CASGSVAGGVDTQYF. The chain recombines TRBV6-2 or TRBV6-3 with TRBJ2-3; 10 positions match TRBD2. J was trimmed by 5 bases and V by 8 bases; bases with no gene match: 10. Germline-derived CDR1 and CDR2 are MNHEY and SVGEGT. CDR3 length equals 15 residues.

This clonotype was counted a few times. The chain couples TRBV7-6 to TRBJ2-7; D possibly corresponds to TRBD2 (5 bases). Germline CDR1 reads SGHVS; CDR2 reads FNYEAQ. With 5 bases removed from V and 2 bases from J, the gap between germline ends came to 13 bases. The CDR3 is 14 residues long. The CDR3 is CASSPRPGAYEQYF. CDR3 DNA sequence: TGTGCCAGCAGCCCTCGGCCCGGGGCCTACGAGCAGTACTTC.

This clonotype was seen at least ten times. The chain joins TRBV7-2 to TRBJ2-3, with a weak D call TRBD2 (5 bases). Germline V CDR1 and CDR2: SGHTA, FQGNSA. CDR3 length equals 15 residues. The germline V and J ends were trimmed by 2 bases and 5 bases, with 14 bases remaining between them. The CDR3 nucleotides are TGTGCCAGCAGCTTATCAGAGGGAGTAGGAGATACGCAGTATTTT. This gives the protein CASSLSEGVGDTQYF.

This sequence joins TRBV29-1 and TRBJ1-1; possibly TRBD1 for D (5 bases). CDR1 and CDR2 from the germline V gene are SQVTM and ANQGSEA. The ends were cut back, 6 bases at V and 2 bases at J, with 13 bases in the middle. This CDR3 region has 13 residues. CDR3 protein: CSVLGPPNTEAFF. The DNA for the CDR3 is TGCAGCGTACTGGGACCTCCTAACACTGAAGCTTTCTTT.

This clonotype appeared many times. V gene TRBV12-3 or TRBV12-4 combines with J gene TRBJ2-1; 13 bases are a match to TRBD2. J gave up 10 bases and V 5 bases, and 5 bases lay outside the gene matches. CDR3 length: 14 residues. The CDR3 spells CASSPLAGGNEQFF. The CDR3 DNA is TGTGCCAGCAGTCCACTAGCGGGAGGGAACGAGCAGTTCTTC.

This clonotype was recorded a few times. This sequence joins TRBV12-3 or TRBV12-4 and TRBJ2-2, with D unresolved. The CDR3 contains 12 residues. V lost 6 bases, J lost 4 bases, and 6 bases lay in between. The CDR3 DNA reads TGTGCCAGCAGGGGTGCCACCGGGGAGCTGTTTTTT. This sequence encodes CASRGATGELFF.

This clonotype showed up just once. The genes are TRBV12-3 or TRBV12-4 and TRBJ2-3, with TRBD2 identical over 7 bases. This CDR3 has 14 amino acids. Trimming removed 11 bases from V and 0 bases from J; junction bases left unmatched: 8. The CDR3 here is CASKSGVSTDTQYF. Here the CDR3 DNA reads TGTGCCTCAAAGAGCGGGGTTAGCACAGATACGCAGTATTTT.

In its sample, this clonotype was seen many times. The J gene is TRBJ2-7, the V gene TRBV7-8; 11 bases are shared with TRBD2. This CDR3 contains 14 residues. Unmatched junction bases numbered 5, after V lost 3 bases and J lost 7 bases. Germline V gene sequence: CDR1 SGHVS, CDR2 FQNEAQ. CDR3 bases: TGTGCCAGCAGCTTTACTAGCGGGAGAGGTGAGCAGTACTTC. This translates into CASSFTSGRGEQYF. Using reference TRBV7-8 and TRBJ2-7 for the parts outside the CDR3, the full variable domain is GAGVSQSPRYKVAKRGQDVALRCDPISGHVSLFWYQQALGQGPEFLTYFQNEAQLDKSGLPSDRFFAERPEGSVSTLKIQRTQQEDSAVYLCASSFTSGRGEQYFGPGTRLTVT.

The V call is TRBV6-5, the J call TRBJ2-7; 10 nucleotides agree with TRBD2. The CDR3 sequence is 17 residues long. The germline V gene encodes CDR1 MNHEY and CDR2 SVGAGI. After removal of 2 bases from V and 5 bases from J, the junction contained 12 bases not matched to a gene. CDR3 sequence (DNA): TGTGCCAGCAGTTACGAGGCTAGCGGGAGCGCTCGACACGAGCAGTACTTC. Protein product: CASSYEASGSARHEQYF.

The chain couples TRBV20-1 to TRBJ2-1, with D perhaps given as TRBD1 or TRBD2 (6 bases each). The CDR3 runs to 17 residues. Germline lookup yields CDR1 DFQATT and CDR2 SNEGSKA (reference sequence). Trimming removed 3 bases at V and 0 bases at J, with 18 bases between. The CDR3 spells CSARSGGTRSSYNEQFF. The CDR3 nucleotides read TGCAGTGCTAGGAGCGGCGGGACACGGAGCTCCTACAATGAGCAGTTCTTC.

Only a few counts were recorded for this clonotype. V gene TRBV12-5 combines with J gene TRBJ1-2, with D possibly matching TRBD1 (5 bases). Germline V gene sequence: CDR1 LGHNT, CDR2 FRNRAP. The V and J ends lost 2 bases and 4 bases respectively, with 14 bases between them. CDR3 length: 15 residues. The DNA for the CDR3 is TGTGCTAGTGGTTTGACCCGTTGGCAGGGCTATGGCTACACCTTC. It encodes CASGLTRWQGYGYTF.

This clonotype turned up a few times. The V and J genes are TRBV12-5 and TRBJ2-7; TRBD2 matches 8 bases. The CDR3 is 16 amino acids. From germline, CDR1 is LGHNT and CDR2 FRNRAP. With V trimmed by 0 bases and J by 0 bases, 4 bases remained unmatched. The CDR3 nucleotides read TGTGCTAGTGGTTTGGTAACCGGGAGGGTCTCCTACGAGCAGTACGTC. Protein product: CASGLVTGRVSYEQYV.

This chain uses TRBV28 with TRBJ2-3; weak D call: TRBD1 (6 bases). CDR1 and CDR2 (germline): MDHEN, SYDVKM. The CDR3 length is 15 residues. Trimming shortened V by 7 bases and J by 2 bases, and 16 bases separated the two germline ends. CDR3 in amino acids: CASTATDRPTDTQYF. CDR3 DNA: TGTGCCAGCACCGCCACGGACAGACCCACAGATACGCAGTATTTT. Based on the CDR3 plus reference TRBV28 and TRBJ2-3, the full variable domain is DVKVTQSSRYLVKRTGEKVFLECVQDMDHENMFWYRQDPGLGLRLIYFSYDVKMKEKGDIPEGYSVSREKKERFSLILESASTNQTSMYLCASTATDRPTDTQYFGPGTRLTVL.

A few counts support this clonotype. This chain links TRBV6-2 or TRBV6-3 with TRBJ1-5; the match to TRBD1 covers 7 bases. The CDR3 extends over 13 amino acids. With V trimmed by 7 bases and J by 7 bases, 7 bases remained unmatched. Germline V gene lookup returns CDR1 MNHEY and CDR2 SVGEGT. CDR3 residues: CASTHRGSQPQHF. The CDR3 nucleotides are TGTGCCAGCACCCACAGGGGTTCCCAGCCCCAGCATTTT.

The chain carries TRBV7-6 and TRBJ1-1; possibly TRBD1 for D (5 bases). Germline CDR1 and CDR2: SGHVS and FNYEAQ. This CDR3 has 15 amino acids. The V end lost 5 bases, the J end lost 3 bases, and 16 bases lay between the germline ends. The CDR3 nucleotides read TGTGCCAGCAGCCTAGATGCAGGGAGGGACACTGAAGCTTTCTTT. Translating it yields CASSLDAGRDTEAFF.

This clonotype was seen a few times. The junction shows a germline mismatch at one end, possibly a read error. This sequence joins TRBV7-7 and TRBJ2-5, with no clear D. The length of the CDR3 is 15 residues. Per the germline V gene, CDR1 is SSHAT and CDR2 is FNYEAQ (reference sequence). The CDR3 region has the DNA TGTGCTAGCAGCTCTCAGGCAGGCAGCCAAGAGACCCAGTACTTC. Translating gives CASSSQAGSQETQYF.

The genes are TRBV7-2 and TRBJ2-3, with D perhaps assigned TRBD1 or TRBD2 (5 bases each). Germline CDR1 SGHTA, CDR2 FQGNSA. Trimming removed 7 bases at V and 1 base at J, with 15 bases between. The CDR3 extends over 15 amino acids. In DNA, the CDR3 is TGTGCCAGCACCCAAGGGAGAGGGGGCACAGATACGCAGTATTTT. Amino acid sequence: CASTQGRGGTDTQYF.

This clonotype came up a few times. The chain is built from TRBV6-5 and TRBJ2-1, with TRBD2 matching over 12 bases. Germline loops: CDR1 MNHEY, CDR2 SVGAGI. The CDR3 covers 15 residues. V shed 6 bases, J shed 13 bases, and the junction held 13 bases outside the gene matches. The CDR3 DNA reads TGTGCCAGCAGCTCCTGGACTAGCGGGGATTCAATTCAGTTCTTC. Its protein is CASSSWTSGDSIQFF.

This clonotype was counted at least ten times. The chain is built from TRBV7-2 and TRBJ2-1; perhaps TRBD2 as D (6 bases). CDR1 is SGHTA, CDR2 FQGNSA, per germline. The CDR3 totals 13 residues. Between the trimmed V and J ends, which lost 7 bases and 15 bases, there was a span of 22 bases. The DNA of the CDR3 is TGTGCCAGCATCCTCAACCGGGACTCAAGTTGGTTCTTC. Encoded protein: CASILNRDSSWFF. The full variable domain, its missing parts supplied by reference TRBV7-2 and TRBJ2-1, is GAGVSQSPSNKVTEKGKDVELRCDPISGHTALYWYRQSLGQGLEFLIYFQGNSAPDKSGLPSDRFSAERTGGSVSTLTIQRTQQEDSAVYLCASILNRDSSWFFGPGTRLTVL.

V is TRBV7-9 and J is TRBJ1-1; a weak D match, TRBD1 (6 bases). The V end lost 2 bases, the J end lost 5 bases, and 12 bases lay between the germline ends. CDR3 length equals 14 residues. The germline gives CDR1 SEHNR, CDR2 FQNEAQ (reference sequence). The CDR3 DNA reads TGTGCCAGCAGCTTACAGGGGCGAACGACTGAAGCTTTCTTT. This codes for CASSLQGRTTEAFF.

The genes are TRBV4-1 and TRBJ1-6; D unresolved. CDR1 is MGHRA and CDR2 is YSYEKL in the germline V gene. This CDR3 comprises 18 residues. V lost 0 bases, J lost 5 bases, and 17 bases lay in between. The CDR3 region is CASSQEDGLTLNNSPLHF. CDR3 nucleotides: TGCGCCAGCAGCCAAGAGGACGGGTTAACTCTCAATAATTCACCCCTCCACTTT.

The chain links TRBV12-3 or TRBV12-4 to TRBJ1-5; 7 bases fit TRBD1. V shed 3 bases and J 6 bases; nucleotides not matched to a gene: 8. The CDR3 is made up of 15 amino acids. The CDR3 reads CASSLGGQGGQPQHF. The CDR3 DNA follows: TGTGCCAGCAGTTTGGGGGGGCAGGGGGGTCAGCCCCAGCATTTT.

The CDR3 coding sequence is TGTGCCAGCAGTCCCACGGGACAGGGAAACTATGGCTACACCTTC. Its protein product is CASSPTGQGNYGYTF. The chain links TRBV27 to TRBJ1-2, with 9 bases matching TRBD1. The CDR3 sequence is 15 residues long. J lost 2 bases, V lost 5 bases, and 6 bases had no gene match. CDR1 is MNHEY and CDR2 is SMNVEV in the germline V gene (reference sequence).

This clonotype was seen a few times. The V call is TRBV7-2, the J call TRBJ1-5; unclear D gene. Germline V gene sequence: CDR1 SGHTA, CDR2 FQGNSA. The V end was cut by 2 bases, the J end by 2 bases, with 10 bases between. This CDR3 is built from 15 residues. In DNA form, the CDR3 reads TGTGCCAGCAGCTTAAGGGCATCACGCAATCAGCCCCAGCATTTT. It is translated as CASSLRASRNQPQHF.

The chain joins TRBV7-9 to TRBJ2-7, with TRBD2 matching over 8 bases. The CDR3 has 17 residues. Germline V gene sequence: CDR1 SEHNR, CDR2 FQNEAQ (reference sequence). The V gene end was trimmed by 5 bases and the J gene end by 3 bases; junction bases not matched to a gene: 15. The CDR3 reads CASSPRPLAGSIYEQYF. The CDR3 DNA sequence: TGTGCCAGCAGCCCCCGGCCCCTAGCGGGTAGTATCTACGAGCAGTACTTC.

The CDR3 nucleotides are TGCAGCGTTGATGGACACGACACCTACGAGCAGTACTTC. This encodes CSVDGHDTYEQYF. The chain is built from TRBV29-1 and TRBJ2-7; D perhaps matches TRBD1 (5 bases). The CDR3 loop spans 13 amino acids. Germline V CDR1 and CDR2: SQVTM, ANQGSEA. Deletions cut 3 bases from V and 2 bases from J, with 11 bases between.